The 20 T cell receptor beta chains listed next were all sequenced from one sample in a study of blood T cell repertoires in COVID-19. The assay was immunoSEQ multiplex PCR, and TCRdb's table has in-frame clones only and misses some. Among roughly 160,000 clones listed, about nine tenths were seen once. The sequenced material came from peripheral blood. The receptor set was obtained from a man aged 18 to 30 with COVID-19, enrolled during active disease.

This clone appeared a few times. At one end the junction does not follow the germline gene, possibly because of a read error. The V and J genes are TRBV19 and TRBJ2-2, with 10 bases that match TRBD2. This CDR3 contains 16 residues. Germline CDR1 LNHDA, CDR2 SQIVND (reference sequence). The CDR3 region has the DNA TGTGCCAGTACTATAATAGCGGGAGGAAACACCGGGGAGCTGTTTTTT. Translation: CASTIIAGGNTGELFF.

This clone showed up just once. The chain links TRBV19 to TRBJ2-3; the match to TRBD1 covers 11 bases. The V gene's germline CDR1 is LNHDA and CDR2 SQIVND (reference sequence). V trimming: 4 bases; J trimming: 4 bases; junction bases outside the gene matches: 4. This CDR3 has 15 amino acids. This CDR3 reads CASSRGTGGADTQYF. DNA of the CDR3: TGTGCCAGTAGTAGAGGGACAGGGGGGGCAGATACGCAGTATTTT.

The V gene is TRBV30, the J gene TRBJ2-7, with 8 nucleotides matching TRBD2. With V trimmed by 2 bases and J by 6 bases, 9 bases remained unmatched. The CDR3 is 14 residues long. The germline V gene encodes CDR1 GTSNPN and CDR2 SVGIG (reference sequence). CDR3 protein: CAWSKPGRGGEQYF. Written as DNA, the CDR3 is TGTGCCTGGAGTAAACCGGGCCGGGGGGGCGAGCAGTACTTC.

The gene calls are TRBV4-1 and TRBJ1-1, with no clear D. Trimming pared 1 base from V and 4 bases from J, leaving 10 bases between. The germline V gene encodes CDR1 MGHRA and CDR2 YSYEKL. This CDR3 is built from 14 residues. Here the CDR3 reads CASSQGLTSTEAFF. Here the CDR3 DNA reads TGCGCCAGCAGCCAAGGGCTTACTAGCACTGAAGCTTTCTTT.

The rearrangement joins TRBV4-1 to TRBJ2-1; 11 bases fit TRBD2. Germline V lookup: CDR1 MGHRA, CDR2 YSYEKL. With 2 bases clipped from V and 4 bases from J, the junction kept 1 base outside the gene matches. This CDR3 region has 15 residues. Here the CDR3 reads CASSQTSGSYNEQFF. The CDR3 DNA reads as TGCGCCAGCAGCCAAACTAGCGGGAGTTACAATGAGCAGTTCTTC.

The chain combines TRBV19 with TRBJ2-7, with TRBD2 as a possible D gene (6 bases). Trimming shortened V by 7 bases and J by 3 bases, and 10 bases separated the two germline ends. The CDR3 covers 12 residues. The V gene's germline CDR1 is LNHDA and CDR2 SQIVND (reference sequence). CDR3 region: CASTGGNYEQYF. The CDR3 DNA sequence: TGTGCCAGTACGGGCGGGAACTACGAGCAGTACTTC.

This clone appeared a few times. The chain employs TRBV27 and TRBJ2-2, with TRBD2 matching 15 bases. V trimming: 5 bases; J trimming: 7 bases; junction bases outside the gene matches: 11. The germline gives CDR1 MNHEY, CDR2 SMNVEV (reference sequence). The CDR3 contains 18 residues. CDR3 region: CASSIPGTSGRQVGELFF. The CDR3 region has the DNA TGTGCCAGCAGTATCCCCGGGACTAGCGGGAGGCAGGTCGGGGAGCTGTTTTTT.

This chain connects TRBV27 to TRBJ2-7; TRBD1 matches 7 bases. This CDR3 comprises 13 residues. Germline V gene data show CDR1 as MNHEY and CDR2 as SMNVEV (reference sequence). Germline trimming cut 5 bases from V and 4 bases from J; bases unmatched to any gene: 5. The CDR3 DNA follows: TGTGCCAGCAGTAAGACAGGGAAATACGAGCAGTACTTC. As protein: CASSKTGKYEQYF.

As DNA, the CDR3 is TGTGCCACCAGTGATTCGACCTCGGGGGGCTCGGGGACCGGGGAGCTGTTTTTT. It is translated as CATSDSTSGGSGTGELFF. The V gene is TRBV24-1, the J gene TRBJ2-2; D possibly corresponds to TRBD2 (7 bases). CDR1 and CDR2 (germline): KGHDR, SFDVKD. V was clipped by 2 bases and J by 5 bases, with 20 bases between them. The length of the CDR3 is 18 residues.

The V call is TRBV27, the J call TRBJ2-5; 7 nucleotides agree with TRBD1. CDR1 is MNHEY, CDR2 SMNVEV, per germline (reference sequence). The CDR3 loop spans 15 amino acids. The J segment lost 4 bases and the V segment lost 8 bases, leaving 13 bases of the junction unmatched. CDR3 nucleotides: TGTGCCAGCGGACGAGACAGGGTGGTCGGAGAGACCCAGTACTTC. This encodes CASGRDRVVGETQYF.

This sequence joins TRBV28 and TRBJ1-2, with TRBD1 identical over 12 bases. The CDR3 has 17 amino acids. The V gene's germline CDR1 is MDHEN and CDR2 SYDVKM. Trimming cost V 6 bases and J 0 bases; bases outside gene matches: 8. CDR3 bases: TGTGCCAGCAGAGCCGGGACAGGGGGCAGAGCTAACTATGGCTACACCTTC. It specifies CASRAGTGGRANYGYTF.

This rearrangement joins TRBV9 to TRBJ2-7; D is ambiguous. V was clipped by 0 bases and J by 5 bases, with 12 bases between them. CDR1 and CDR2 (germline): SGDLS, YYNGEE. The CDR3 covers 14 residues. The CDR3 nucleotides are TGTGCCAGCAGCGTAGAACGGCCTCAGGACGAGCAGTACTTC. Its translation: CASSVERPQDEQYF.

The chain has TRBV29-1 and TRBJ2-2; D not resolved. Trimming removed 6 bases at V and 0 bases at J, with 5 bases between. Germline V CDR1 and CDR2: SQVTM, ANQGSEA. The CDR3 runs to 12 residues. The CDR3 reads CSVAANTGELFF. The DNA of the CDR3 is TGCAGCGTCGCAGCGAACACCGGGGAGCTGTTTTTT.

The rearrangement joins TRBV28 to TRBJ1-1; a possible D gene is TRBD1 (5 bases). CDR1 and CDR2 from the germline V gene are MDHEN and SYDVKM. The CDR3 sequence is 15 residues long. V was trimmed by 3 bases and J by 2 bases, leaving 13 bases between them. For the CDR3, the DNA is TGTGCCAGCAGTTTCGCGGGGGGGATAAACACTGAAGCTTTCTTT. Amino acid sequence: CASSFAGGINTEAFF.

V is TRBV29-1 and J is TRBJ2-1; no clear D. Germline lookup yields CDR1 SQVTM and CDR2 ANQGSEA. V shed 5 bases and J shed 6 bases, with 5 bases lying between them. CDR3 length: 10 amino acids. CDR3 region: CSVLSNEQFF. CDR3 bases: TGCAGCGTTCTTTCCAATGAGCAGTTCTTC.

This clone was detected once. The gene calls are TRBV6-4 and TRBJ2-6; D uncertain. The CDR3 contains 14 residues. V was clipped by 6 bases and J by 0 bases, with 6 bases between them. Germline V gene lookup returns CDR1 MRHNA and CDR2 SNTAGT. The CDR3 loop reads CASSQDSGANVLTF. The CDR3 nucleotides are TGTGCCAGCAGCCAGGACTCTGGGGCCAACGTCCTGACTTTC.

This chain connects TRBV30 to TRBJ1-2; TRBD1 aligns across 7 bases. Germline assignment: CDR1 GTSNPN and CDR2 SVGIG (reference sequence). Trimming cost V 5 bases and J 8 bases; bases outside gene matches: 11. This CDR3 has 13 amino acids. CDR3 protein: CAWVTGAGGGYTF. CDR3 DNA: TGTGCCTGGGTTACAGGGGCTGGAGGGGGCTACACCTTC.

J is TRBJ2-7 and V is TRBV3-1 (or the pseudogene TRBV3-2); weak D call: TRBD2 (7 bases). Trimming removed 3 bases from V and 3 bases from J, with 21 bases in between. This CDR3 has 17 residues. Germline loops: CDR1 LGHDT, CDR2 YNNKEL (reference sequence). Written as DNA, the CDR3 is TGTGCCAGCAGCCAGTCTACAGGGTCTAGCGGTTTCTACGAGCAGTACTTC. This encodes CASSQSTGSSGFYEQYF.

The chain couples TRBV28 to TRBJ1-5; the match to TRBD1 covers 8 bases. The trim removed 5 bases at V and 6 bases at J, leaving 6 bases unmatched. Germline V gene data show CDR1 as MDHEN and CDR2 as SYDVKM. The CDR3 covers 14 residues. CDR3 sequence reads: CASSHGQGAQPQHF. CDR3 coding DNA: TGTGCCAGCAGTCACGGACAGGGAGCTCAGCCCCAGCATTTT.

The chain employs TRBV27 and TRBJ2-1, with TRBD2 matching over 15 bases. With V trimmed by 6 bases and J by 10 bases, 4 bases remained unmatched. Germline lookup yields CDR1 MNHEY and CDR2 SMNVEV (reference sequence). The CDR3 length is 14 residues. CDR3 DNA: TGTGCCAGCAGCATCGGGACTAGCGGGAGGGAGCAGTTCTTC. It specifies CASSIGTSGREQFF.